The sample holds a few counts of the clone carrying this T cell receptor (beta chain). The source of the sample is a study of T cells after somatic rescue of genetic block. The repertoire was sequenced with immunoSEQ multiplex PCR; TCRdb's copy has only in-frame clones and lacks some. The table shows tens of thousands of clones, with approximately 91% occurring only once. The V segment lost 4 bases and the J segment 2 bases; nucleotides outside the gene matches: 7. The CDR3 is 15 amino acids. Germline V CDR1 and CDR2: LNHDA, SQIVND (reference sequence). This TCR derives from a man under 40. The sequenced sample consisted of peripheral blood mononuclear cells (PBMCs). This rearrangement joins TRBV19 to TRBJ2-5, with 7 nucleotides matching TRBD2. The CDR3 sequence: CASSTWLGGQETQYF. In DNA form, the CDR3 reads TGTGCCAGTAGTACCTGGCTGGGGGGGCAAGAGACCCAGTACTTC.